Below, 18 T cell receptor beta chains from the same sample are listed, as sequenced in a study of cytomegalovirus exposure and HLA in healthy donors listed by TCRdb under 2017. Receptor amplification or capture employed the immunoSEQ multiplex PCR assay. For the multiplex PCR, a mixture combining 60 forward primers for TCR Vbeta segments and 13 reverse primers for TCR Jbeta segments was used. Drawn from immuneACCESS, this table holds only the in-frame rearrangements with V and J called that TCRdb kept. Clones are partly lost; checked studies trace under half to an unresolved V gene and leave the rest unexplained. The sample profile shows about 170,000 clones; roughly 87% of them were found once. The ten largest clonotypes hold roughly 1.6% of the sample. The sequenced sample consisted of PBMCs. The receptors come from a girl under 18 in good health and CMV-seropositive.

This chain connects TRBV5-1 to TRBJ1-5; 11 bases line up with TRBD1. This CDR3 contains 14 residues. Unmatched junction bases numbered 2, after V lost 4 bases and J lost 5 bases. Looked up from germline, CDR1 is SGHRS and CDR2 is YFSETQ. The CDR3 nucleotides are TGCGCCAGCAGCCGGACAGGGGGCCATCAGCCCCAGCATTTT. Protein: CASSRTGGHQPQHF.

This chain links TRBV2 with TRBJ1-1; maybe TRBD1 (5 bases). The CDR3 extends over 14 amino acids. Germline V gene data show CDR1 as SNHLY and CDR2 as FYNNEI. The ends were cut back, 7 bases at V and 5 bases at J, with 17 bases in the middle. The CDR3 loop reads CASKGGQGGTEAFF. The DNA for the CDR3 is TGTGCCAGCAAAGGAGGGCAGGGAGGGACTGAAGCTTTCTTT.

This chain joins TRBV6-4 and TRBJ2-1; D remains unclear. V was trimmed by 0 bases and J by 9 bases, leaving 9 bases between them. CDR3 length: 13 amino acids. Looked up from germline, CDR1 is MRHNA and CDR2 is SNTAGT. CDR3 region: CASSDSYSGEQFF. DNA for the CDR3: TGTGCCAGCAGTGACTCTTATAGTGGTGAGCAGTTCTTC.

The chain is built from TRBV5-1 and TRBJ2-2; 10 bases are shared with TRBD1. The CDR3 is 14 residues long. Germline-derived CDR1 and CDR2 are SGHRS and YFSETQ. Germline trimming cut 4 bases from V and 8 bases from J; bases unmatched to any gene: 5. The CDR3 loop is CASSTTGGAGELFF. Written as DNA, the CDR3 is TGCGCCAGCAGCACGACAGGGGGCGCGGGGGAGCTGTTTTTT.

The chain couples TRBV7-8 to TRBJ1-1; D is possibly TRBD1 (5 bases). This CDR3 region has 13 residues. Germline assignment: CDR1 SGHVS and CDR2 FQNEAQ. Trimming left V 3 bases short and J 7 bases short, with 12 bases between. The CDR3 DNA reads as TGTGCCAGCAGCTTCGGTGGGGCGAGTGAAGCTTTCTTT. Protein: CASSFGGASEAFF.

The genes are TRBV4-1 and TRBJ2-1; D unclear. V shed 1 base and J shed 7 bases, with 17 bases lying between them. Germline CDR1 reads MGHRA; CDR2 reads YSYEKL. This CDR3 is built from 16 residues. CDR3: CASSQVILSRRNEQFF. In nucleotides, the CDR3 is TGCGCCAGCAGCCAAGTTATTCTGAGCCGGCGGAATGAGCAGTTCTTC.

The chain combines TRBV5-6 with TRBJ1-4; D possibly corresponds to TRBD1 (5 bases). CDR3 length: 15 amino acids. V shed 0 bases and J shed 8 bases, with 14 bases lying between them. Looked up from germline, CDR1 is SGHDT and CDR2 is YYEEEE. The CDR3 region is CASSLEPGSREKLFF. CDR3 sequence (DNA): TGTGCCAGCAGCTTGGAGCCAGGGTCACGAGAAAAACTGTTTTTT.

This clone was seen just once. The genes are TRBV9 and TRBJ2-7; tentatively, D is TRBD2 (6 bases). Germline-derived CDR1 and CDR2 are SGDLS and YYNGEE. V was cut by 3 bases and J by 0 bases, with 13 bases left in between. CDR3 length equals 15 residues. CDR3 nucleotide sequence: TGTGCCAGCAGCGCACGGGGGAAAAGCTCCTACGAGCAGTACTTC. It yields the protein CASSARGKSSYEQYF.

The chain links TRBV15 to TRBJ2-1; a possible D gene is TRBD1 (6 bases). Germline CDR1 reads LNHNV; CDR2 reads YYDKDF (reference sequence). With 6 bases removed from V and 0 bases from J, the gap between germline ends came to 12 bases. This CDR3 contains 15 residues. The CDR3 sequence: CATSPQGNSYNEQFF. The CDR3 region has the DNA TGTGCCACCAGTCCACAGGGCAACTCCTACAATGAGCAGTTCTTC.

The chain employs TRBV25-1 and TRBJ2-7; TRBD1 might be the D (6 bases). The germline CDR1 and CDR2 sequences are MGHDK and SYGVNS. This CDR3 is 13 amino acids long. The V gene lost 1 base and the J gene lost 4 bases, with 8 bases spanning the gap. CDR3 region: CASSEWQGYEQYF. The CDR3 bases are TGTGCCAGCAGTGAATGGCAGGGGTACGAGCAGTACTTC.

This chain connects TRBV2 to TRBJ2-3, with D maybe TRBD2 (6 bases). Germline CDR1 SNHLY, CDR2 FYNNEI. This CDR3 region has 16 residues. V shed 3 bases and J shed 11 bases, with 24 bases lying between them. This CDR3 is CASSEGPGLGTRWQYF. CDR3 bases: TGTGCCAGCAGTGAGGGACCGGGACTGGGCACGCGTTGGCAGTATTTT.

The chain couples TRBV9 to TRBJ2-5; tentative D call: TRBD1 (5 bases). This CDR3 region has 13 residues. Per the germline V gene, CDR1 is SGDLS and CDR2 is YYNGEE. Trimming left V 1 base short and J 5 bases short, with 9 bases between. In DNA, the CDR3 is TGTGCCAGCAGCGTACAGGGCTGGGAGACCCAGTACTTC. It specifies CASSVQGWETQYF.

To note about this clone: One end of the junction is discordant with germline, which a read error may explain. The chain has TRBV7-7 and TRBJ2-2; the D gene is possibly TRBD1 (5 bases). The CDR3 contains 14 residues. The germline CDR1 and CDR2 sequences are SSHAT and FNYEAQ (reference sequence). The CDR3 DNA is TGTGCTAGCAGCTTCGAGGCACAGGCCGGGGAGCTGTTTTTT. Its protein is CASSFEAQAGELFF.

The V call is TRBV7-9, the J call TRBJ2-7, with D perhaps matching TRBD1 (6 bases). V was cut by 5 bases and J by 6 bases, with 20 bases left in between. The CDR3 consists of 15 residues. Germline V gives CDR1 SEHNR, CDR2 FQNEAQ (reference sequence). DNA of the CDR3: TGTGCCAGCAGCCTAACACAGGGTCTTTCTATCGAGCAGTACTTC. Its translation: CASSLTQGLSIEQYF.

CDR3 residues: CASGRGTGNTIYF. CDR3 coding DNA: TGCGCCAGCGGGCGAGGGACTGGAAACACCATATATTTT. The chain is built from TRBV5-1 and TRBJ1-3; no reliable D call. Germline-derived CDR1 and CDR2 are SGHRS and YFSETQ. V lost 7 bases and J lost 2, with 10 bases in between. This CDR3 comprises 13 residues.

A few counts support this clone. The chain couples TRBV11-2 to TRBJ2-3; 10 bases fit TRBD2. The CDR3 totals 19 residues. Germline V lookup: CDR1 SGHAT, CDR2 FQNNGV. The V and J ends lost 5 bases and 6 bases, in that order; junction bases with no gene match: 20. The CDR3 region is CASSPGGLAGAPGRDTQYF. The CDR3 DNA sequence: TGTGCCAGCAGCCCTGGGGGGCTAGCGGGAGCCCCGGGGCGGGATACGCAGTATTTT.

The chain is built from TRBV28 and TRBJ2-3; D gene uncertain. Germline CDR1 reads MDHEN; CDR2 reads SYDVKM. V lost 4 bases to trimming and J lost 8 bases, with 22 bases between them. CDR3 length equals 16 residues. DNA of the CDR3: TGTGCCAGCAGTTCACGAATGGAGACCGCTCTCCCTACGCAGTATTTT. This sequence encodes CASSSRMETALPTQYF.

The J gene is TRBJ2-7, the V gene TRBV27; 7 nucleotides agree with TRBD2. CDR3 length equals 16 residues. The germline V gene has CDR1 MNHEY and CDR2 SMNVEV (reference sequence). V was pared by 5 bases and J by 3 bases, with 13 bases of the junction left unmatched. Here the CDR3 DNA reads TGTGCCAGCAGTCCTTCGGGGGAGGGCTCCCTCTACGAGCAGTACTTC. This translates into CASSPSGEGSLYEQYF.